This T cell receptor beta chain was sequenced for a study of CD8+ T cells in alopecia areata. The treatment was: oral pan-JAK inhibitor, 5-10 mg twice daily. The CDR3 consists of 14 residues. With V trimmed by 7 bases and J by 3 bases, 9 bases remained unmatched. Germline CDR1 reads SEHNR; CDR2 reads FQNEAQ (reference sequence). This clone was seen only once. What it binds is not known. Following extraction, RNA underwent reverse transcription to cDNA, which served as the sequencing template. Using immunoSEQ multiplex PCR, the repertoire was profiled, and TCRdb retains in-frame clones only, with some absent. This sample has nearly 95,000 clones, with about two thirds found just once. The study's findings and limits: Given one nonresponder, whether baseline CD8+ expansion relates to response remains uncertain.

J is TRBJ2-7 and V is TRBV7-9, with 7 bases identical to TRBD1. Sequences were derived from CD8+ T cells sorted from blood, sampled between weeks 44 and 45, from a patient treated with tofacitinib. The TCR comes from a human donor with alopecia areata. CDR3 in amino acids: CASTPPDRVYEQYF. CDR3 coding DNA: TGTGCCAGCACTCCCCCAGACAGGGTCTACGAGCAGTACTTC.